This T cell receptor (beta chain) is drawn from a study of regulatory T cells in long-lasting Graves disease. Time point specified: newly diagnosed GD, antithyroid drugs for less than 3 months. TCR sequences were obtained from RNA taken from PBMCs. Study results and caveats: Possibly, too few samples lowered accuracy.

iRepertoire HTBI primers and Arm-PCR of CDR3 regions built TCR beta libraries. Each CDR3 protein is one row after TCRdb ran MiXCR on the multiplex PCR reads. The repertoire includes fewer than 500,000 distinct CDR3 sequences, roughly 16% of them detected once, and 12% sits in the top ten. The germline V gene encodes CDR1 MNHEY and CDR2 SMNVEV (reference sequence). CDR3 length: 13 amino acids. Trimming took off 0 bases at V and 4 bases at J, with 6 bases between the two ends. This clonotype was seen a handful of times. Its antigen is currently unknown. The data were also submitted as part of a second study, on T cells in Graves' hyperthyroidism and ophthalmopathy.

The sequence derives from a middle-aged man with Graves disease. The chain links TRBV27 to TRBJ1-2; D might be TRBD1 (5 bases). Sequenced here: peripheral blood mononuclear cells (PBMCs), sampled at new diagnosis, from a patient treated with antithyroid drugs. The CDR3 bases are TGTGCCAGCAGTTTATCCGGGGCCTATGGCTACACCTTC. Protein sequence: CASSLSGAYGYTF.